The clone carrying this T cell receptor (beta chain) was seen more than once but under ten times. The data derive from a study of blood T cells in healthy people across ages. With a J-beta primer mix and a sample-barcoded 5' primer, a second PCR ran about 6 to 11 cycles. Each cDNA molecule carried a tag from a template-switch adaptor that contained 12 random nucleotides. From the 5' RACE reads, TCRdb called clonotypes with MiXCR, one entry per CDR3 protein. The table records roughly 1.5 million distinct CDR3 sequences, roughly 43% of them present only once. Trimming stripped 3 bases from V and 11 bases from J, with 16 bases between. The CDR3 extends over 12 amino acids. CDR1 is SQVTM and CDR2 is ANQGSEA in the germline V gene.

The sample consisted of blood. The clonotype originates from a woman in her late teens or twenties in good health. V usage is TRBV29-1 and J usage is TRBJ2-5; tentatively, D is TRBD1 (5 bases). The CDR3 reads CSVDGRATEQYF. In nucleotides, the CDR3 is TGCAGCGTTGACGGCAGGGCCACTGAGCAGTACTTC.